The entry below gives a single T cell receptor (beta chain) sequence along with its context. Per the germline V gene, CDR1 is SGHKS and CDR2 is YYEKEE (reference sequence). The CDR3 is 14 amino acids. Trimming cost V 2 bases and J 6 bases, with 11 bases left between them. These data come from a study of blood T cell repertoires in COVID-19. Measured with immunoSEQ multiplex PCR; TCRdb has only the in-frame clones, and not every one. Here the sample spans approximately 160,000 clones, more than 75% being singletons. The sequence was obtained from a woman aged 50 to 60 who had recovered from COVID-19. Sequencing was performed on PBMCs or T cells enriched from blood (not recorded which). The chain employs TRBV5-5 and TRBJ2-2, with D uncertain. The CDR3 nucleotides are TGTGCCAGCAGCTTTTTCATCTCGGCCGGGGAGCTGTTTTTT. This gives the protein CASSFFISAGELFF.